These 11 T cell receptor beta chains came from one sample sequenced in a study of T cells in Graves' hyperthyroidism and ophthalmopathy. TCR beta CDR3 sequences were amplified from RNA transcripts. A first-round RT-PCR of the TCR CDR3 used the HTBI primer set. In TCRdb, the multiplex PCR reads were re-called with MiXCR into one record per CDR3 protein. In the table there are hundreds of thousands of distinct CDR3 sequences, approximately 25% of which are singletons. Sequenced: blood. Receptors originate from a man aged 45-65 years with Graves' hyperthyroidism.

This clonotype came up a few times. The gene calls are TRBV20-1 and TRBJ2-3; 10 bases map to TRBD2. Trimming removed 2 bases from V and 4 bases from J; junction bases left unmatched: 3. The CDR3 runs 14 residues. Germline assignment: CDR1 DFQATT and CDR2 SNEGSKA (reference sequence). CDR3 sequence (DNA): TGCAGTGCTAGACTAGCGGGAGTCCCAGATACGCAGTATTTT. Protein: CSARLAGVPDTQYF.

The chain employs TRBV7-9 and TRBJ2-1; D perhaps matches TRBD1 (6 bases). Per germline, CDR1 SEHNR and CDR2 FQNEAQ (reference sequence). The V end was cut by 5 bases, the J end by 10 bases, with 9 bases between. This CDR3 is built from 11 residues. CDR3 sequence reads: CASSPQGEQFF. In DNA form, the CDR3 reads TGTGCCAGCAGCCCCCAGGGGGAGCAGTTCTTC.

The chain uses TRBV7-9 and TRBJ2-7; TRBD2 matches at 11 bases. Trimming took 5 bases from V and 5 from J; bases not matched to a gene: 5. CDR3 length equals 14 residues. Germline-derived CDR1 and CDR2 are SEHNR and FQNEAQ (reference sequence). In nucleotides, the CDR3 is TGTGCCAGCAGCGTAGAACTAGCGGGAGACGAGCAGTACTTC. Amino acid sequence: CASSVELAGDEQYF.

This chain connects TRBV7-3 to TRBJ2-1, with a possible D match to TRBD2 (5 bases). Germline CDR1 reads SGHTA; CDR2 reads FQGTGA. V dropped 9 bases and J dropped 5 bases, with 17 bases sitting between them. This CDR3 has 14 residues. DNA of the CDR3: TGTGCCAGTACCCCGGGGTCCGGAAACAATGAGCAGTTCTTC. Translated, it gives CASTPGSGNNEQFF. Complete variable domain (other parts from reference TRBV7-3 and TRBJ2-1): GAGVSQTPSNKVTEKGKYVELRCDPISGHTALYWYRQSLGQGPEFLIYFQGTGAADDSGLPNDRFFAVRPEGSVSTLKIQRTERGDSAVYLCASTPGSGNNEQFFGPGTRLTVL.

This rearrangement joins TRBV20-1 to TRBJ2-7; TRBD2 matches at 10 bases. J was trimmed by 5 bases and V by 2 bases; bases with no gene match: 3. The CDR3 runs 13 residues. Germline CDR1 is DFQATT and CDR2 is SNEGSKA (reference sequence). CDR3 residues: CSARSLAGNEQYF. The CDR3, as DNA: TGCAGTGCTAGATCACTAGCGGGGAACGAGCAGTACTTC.

This clonotype was counted ten times or more. V usage is TRBV28 and J usage is TRBJ2-5; no reliable D call. The germline V and J ends were trimmed by 7 bases and 5 bases, with 14 bases remaining between them. The CDR3 covers 13 residues. Germline CDR1 and CDR2: MDHEN and SYDVKM. The DNA of the CDR3 is TGTGCCAGCAACTCACCCCCCCCGGAGACCCAGTACTTC. This gives the protein CASNSPPPETQYF.

This clonotype has at least ten counts. J is TRBJ2-7 and V is TRBV5-1; 7 nucleotides align to TRBD2. The CDR3 runs 16 residues. V was pared by 0 bases and J by 0 bases, with 6 bases of the junction left unmatched. Germline V CDR1 and CDR2: SGHRS, YFSETQ. The CDR3 DNA sequence: TGCGCCAGCAGCTTGGGAGGAGCGGGAAGCTCCTACGAGCAGTACTTC. This gives the protein CASSLGGAGSSYEQYF.

The V and J genes are TRBV29-1 and TRBJ2-7, with TRBD1 matching 9 bases. Germline V gives CDR1 SQVTM, CDR2 ANQGSEA. The CDR3 has 14 residues. V dropped 4 bases and J dropped 0; count of bases not matched to a gene: 4. CDR3 protein: CSVADRGYSYEQYF. The DNA of the CDR3 is TGCAGCGTTGCCGACAGGGGGTACTCCTACGAGCAGTACTTC.

The rearrangement joins TRBV15 to TRBJ2-7, with D unresolved. The V gene lost 0 bases and the J gene lost 2 bases, with 5 bases spanning the gap. CDR3 length equals 13 residues. Germline loops: CDR1 LNHNV, CDR2 YYDKDF (reference sequence). The CDR3 DNA reads as TGTGCCACCAGCAGAGACATGGCCTACGAGCAGTACTTC. This codes for CATSRDMAYEQYF.

Remarks on this clonotype: A clone one base away is much larger, so this may be a read error. The genes are TRBV11-2 and TRBJ1-1; weak D call: TRBD1 (6 bases). The germline V gene has CDR1 SGHAT and CDR2 FQNNGV. This CDR3 comprises 13 residues. The CDR3 DNA follows: TGTGCCAGTCGAAGAGGACAGAACACTGAAGCTTCCTTT. This translates into CASRRGQNTEASF.

The chain combines TRBV5-1 with TRBJ2-3; no reliable D call. V dropped 7 bases and J dropped 0 bases, with 12 bases sitting between them. Germline V CDR1 and CDR2: SGHRS, YFSETQ. The CDR3 contains 14 residues. Here the CDR3 DNA reads TGCGCCAGCTTTGATGTCTCTAGCACAGATACGCAGTATTTT. It is translated as CASFDVSSTDTQYF.